Presented here are 11 T cell receptor beta chains from one specimen sequenced in a study of blood T cell repertoires in COVID-19. Repertoires were generated with immunoSEQ multiplex PCR, while TCRdb's copy carries only in-frame clones and drops some. This table holds tens of thousands of clones, approximately 85% found once. Source material: peripheral blood. The source is a human donor in a cohort sampled during active COVID-19.

The rearrangement links TRBV3-1 (or the pseudogene TRBV3-2) to TRBJ1-1; D unresolved. Trimming took off 6 bases at V and 5 bases at J, with 19 bases between the two ends. The CDR3 length is 15 residues. Germline V lookup: CDR1 LGHDT, CDR2 YNNKEL (reference sequence). The CDR3 loop is CASSPGSGLGTEAFF. CDR3 bases: TGTGCCAGCAGTCCCGGCAGCGGTTTGGGGACTGAAGCTTTCTTT.

The chain combines TRBV2 with TRBJ2-2, with D possibly matching TRBD2 (5 bases). The ends were cut back, 4 bases at V and 6 bases at J, with 15 bases in the middle. Germline V lookup: CDR1 SNHLY, CDR2 FYNNEI. The CDR3 runs 15 residues. For the CDR3, the DNA is TGTGCCAGCAGTGGGGCTCTAACGGGGTCCGGGGAGCTGTTTTTT. It codes for CASSGALTGSGELFF.

This chain uses TRBV6-4 with TRBJ2-5; no definite D call. This CDR3 contains 9 residues. V shed 6 bases and J shed 10 bases, with 6 bases lying between them. Germline-derived CDR1 and CDR2 are MRHNA and SNTAGT. This CDR3 is CASRKRQYF. As DNA, the CDR3 is TGTGCCAGCAGGAAGCGCCAGTACTTC.

The chain links TRBV18 to TRBJ2-5; D not resolved. This CDR3 contains 12 residues. Germline V gene data show CDR1 as KGHSH and CDR2 as LQKENI. V gave up 3 bases and J gave up 2 bases, with 4 bases separating them. This CDR3 is CASSPRQETQYF. DNA of the CDR3: TGTGCCAGCTCACCGAGACAAGAGACCCAGTACTTC.

V gene TRBV20-1 combines with J gene TRBJ2-7; D unclear. Germline CDR1 and CDR2: DFQATT and SNEGSKA (reference sequence). CDR3 length: 11 residues. V was cut by 3 bases and J by 0 bases, with 3 bases left in between. CDR3 coding DNA: TGCAGTGCTAGGGCCTCCTACGAGCAGTACTTC. It encodes CSARASYEQYF.

V gene TRBV19 combines with J gene TRBJ1-1; D unresolved. V dropped 7 bases and J dropped 4 bases, with 19 bases sitting between them. The CDR3 consists of 15 residues. Germline CDR1 LNHDA, CDR2 SQIVND (reference sequence). The CDR3 nucleotides are TGTGCCAGTACTCCCCTGGGCAGTTCATCCACTGAAGCTTTCTTT. It yields the protein CASTPLGSSSTEAFF.

The V and J genes are TRBV9 and TRBJ2-3; TRBD1 matches at 9 bases. The CDR3 has 19 residues. Trimming took 4 bases from V and 1 from J; bases not matched to a gene: 16. Germline CDR1 is SGDLS and CDR2 is YYNGEE. DNA for the CDR3: TGTGCCAGCAGCACTCCCGGGACAGGGTATGGAGGTGGCACAGATACGCAGTATTTT. Encoded protein: CASSTPGTGYGGGTDTQYF.

The chain combines TRBV28 with TRBJ1-4, with 7 bases lining up with TRBD1. V was pared by 3 bases and J by 8 bases, with 6 bases of the junction left unmatched. Germline loops: CDR1 MDHEN, CDR2 SYDVKM. CDR3 length equals 14 residues. The DNA of the CDR3 is TGTGCCAGCAGTTTTGTACAGGGGAGAGAAAAACTGTTTTTT. It yields the protein CASSFVQGREKLFF.

The sample holds one count of this clone. The chain has TRBV5-5 and TRBJ1-4; tentative D call: TRBD1 (6 bases). Trimming shortened V by 0 bases and J by 7 bases, and 16 bases separated the two germline ends. CDR1 and CDR2 from the germline V gene are SGHKS and YYEKEE (reference sequence). CDR3 length equals 16 residues. CDR3: CASSLVVRGAGEKLFF. As DNA, the CDR3 is TGTGCCAGCAGCTTGGTAGTCCGGGGGGCCGGTGAAAAACTGTTTTTT.

The rearrangement uses TRBV21-1 and TRBJ2-7; TRBD1 was called by the table and not checked on the DNA. TRBV21-1 is a recognized pseudogene. The CDR3 has 13 amino acids. The CDR3 DNA is TGTGCCAGCAGGGACAGGGGGAACCACGAGCAGTACTTC. It translates to CASRDRGNHEQYF.

V usage is TRBV4-1 and J usage is TRBJ2-5; possible D gene TRBD2, 7 bases. From germline, CDR1 is MGHRA and CDR2 YSYEKL. There are 15 residues in the CDR3. V lost 1 base to trimming and J lost 5 bases, with 14 bases between them. The CDR3 bases are TGCGCCAGCAGCCAAGGTCGGGGGGCCTCGGAGACCCAGTACTTC. Encoded protein: CASSQGRGASETQYF.